This T cell receptor beta chain was obtained from a study of breast tumors, draining lymph nodes, adjacent tissues. This clonotype was seen many times. What it binds is not known. TCRdb fed the multiplex PCR reads into MiXCR, producing one record per CDR3 protein. This table has around 230,000 distinct CDR3 sequences, less than 40% appearing once. Findings of the study overall: The data were judged consistent with most tumor T cells coming from lymph node and expanding in tumor. Tumor TCR diversity was below lymph nodes but above nontumor tissue.

The germline gives CDR1 SNHLY, CDR2 FYNNEI. Losses at the gene ends were 7 bases for V and 7 bases for J; bases not matched to a gene: 9. CDR3 length: 14 amino acids. Axillary draining lymph nodes of breast cancer patients supplied the node samples. This rearrangement joins TRBV2 to TRBJ2-1; 8 bases align to TRBD2. Input material: axillary lymph node tissue. The clonotype was recovered from a female donor with breast cancer. Some clones in this sample may be carry-over from other donors' samples. CDR3 nucleotides: TGTGCCAGCATTAGTAGCGGGGTGCAGAATGAGCAGTTCTTC. Residues: CASISSGVQNEQFF.